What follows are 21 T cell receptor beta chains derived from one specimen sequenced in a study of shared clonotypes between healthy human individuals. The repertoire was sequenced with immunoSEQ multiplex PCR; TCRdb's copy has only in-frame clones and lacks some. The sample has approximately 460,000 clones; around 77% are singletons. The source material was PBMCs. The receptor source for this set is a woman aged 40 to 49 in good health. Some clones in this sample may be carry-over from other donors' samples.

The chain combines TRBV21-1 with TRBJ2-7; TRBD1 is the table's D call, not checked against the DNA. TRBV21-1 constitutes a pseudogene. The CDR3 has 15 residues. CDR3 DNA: TGTGCCAGCAGCAATGGGGACACATCCTCCTACGAGCAGTACTTC. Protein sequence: CASSNGDTSSYEQYF.

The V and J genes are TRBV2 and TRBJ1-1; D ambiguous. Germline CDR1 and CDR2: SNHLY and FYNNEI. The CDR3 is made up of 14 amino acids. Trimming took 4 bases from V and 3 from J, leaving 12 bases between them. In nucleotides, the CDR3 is TGTGCCAGCAGTGTAGAGGGCCCCGACACTGAAGCTTTCTTT. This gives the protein CASSVEGPDTEAFF.

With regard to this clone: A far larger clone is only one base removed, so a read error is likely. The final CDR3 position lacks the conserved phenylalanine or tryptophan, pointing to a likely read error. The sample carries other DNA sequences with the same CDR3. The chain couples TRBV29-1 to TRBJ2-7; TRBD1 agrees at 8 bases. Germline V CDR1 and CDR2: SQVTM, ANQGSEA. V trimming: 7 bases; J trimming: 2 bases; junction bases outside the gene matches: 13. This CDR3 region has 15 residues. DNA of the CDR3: TGCAGCGCGGAAAGGACAGGGAAGAGCCCCTACGAGCAGTACTTA. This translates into CSAERTGKSPYEQYL.

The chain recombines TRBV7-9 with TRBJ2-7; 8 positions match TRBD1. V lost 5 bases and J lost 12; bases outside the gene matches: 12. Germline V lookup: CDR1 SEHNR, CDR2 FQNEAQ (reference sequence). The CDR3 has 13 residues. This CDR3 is CASSPPGQEVLYF. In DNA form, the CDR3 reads TGTGCCAGCAGCCCGCCGGGACAGGAGGTTCTGTACTTC.

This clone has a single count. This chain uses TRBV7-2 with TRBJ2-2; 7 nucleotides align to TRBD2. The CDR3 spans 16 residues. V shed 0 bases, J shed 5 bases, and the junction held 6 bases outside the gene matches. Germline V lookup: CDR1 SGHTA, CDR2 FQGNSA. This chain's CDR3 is CASSLAGGPGTGELFF. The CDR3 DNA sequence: TGTGCCAGCAGCTTAGCGGGAGGGCCAGGGACCGGGGAGCTGTTTTTT.

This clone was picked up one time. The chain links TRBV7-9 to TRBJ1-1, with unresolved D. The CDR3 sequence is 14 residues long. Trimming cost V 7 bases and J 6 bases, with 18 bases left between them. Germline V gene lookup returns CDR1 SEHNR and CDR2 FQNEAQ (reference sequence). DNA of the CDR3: TGTGCCAGCATCGGGCGTGGCTACCCACCTGAAGCTTTCTTT. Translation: CASIGRGYPPEAFF.

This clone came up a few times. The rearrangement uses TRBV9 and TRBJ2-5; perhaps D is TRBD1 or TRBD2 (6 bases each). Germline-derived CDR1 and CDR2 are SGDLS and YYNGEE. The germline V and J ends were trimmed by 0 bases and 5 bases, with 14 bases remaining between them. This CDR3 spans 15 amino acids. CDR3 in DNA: TGTGCCAGCAGCGTAGGGGGGCGGGATTCGGAGACCCAGTACTTC. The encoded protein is CASSVGGRDSETQYF.

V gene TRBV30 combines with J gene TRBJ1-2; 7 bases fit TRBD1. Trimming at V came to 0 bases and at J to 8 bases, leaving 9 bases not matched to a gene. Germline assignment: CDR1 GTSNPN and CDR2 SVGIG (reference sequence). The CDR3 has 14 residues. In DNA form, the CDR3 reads TGTGCCTGGAGTGTAAAGGGGGCGAAGTTAGGCTACACCTTC. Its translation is CAWSVKGAKLGYTF.

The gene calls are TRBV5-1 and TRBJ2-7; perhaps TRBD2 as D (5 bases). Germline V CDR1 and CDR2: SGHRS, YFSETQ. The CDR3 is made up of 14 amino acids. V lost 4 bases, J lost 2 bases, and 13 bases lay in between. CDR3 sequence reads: CASSLRGITYEQYF. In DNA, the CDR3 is TGCGCCAGCAGCCTCAGAGGGATAACCTACGAGCAGTACTTC.

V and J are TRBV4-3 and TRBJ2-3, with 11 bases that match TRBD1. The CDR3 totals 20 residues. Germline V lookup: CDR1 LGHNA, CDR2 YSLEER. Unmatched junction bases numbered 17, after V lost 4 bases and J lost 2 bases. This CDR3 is CASSPEGTGGFGGNTDTQYF. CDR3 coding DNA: TGCGCCAGCAGCCCAGAGGGGACAGGGGGGTTCGGGGGAAACACAGATACGCAGTATTTT.

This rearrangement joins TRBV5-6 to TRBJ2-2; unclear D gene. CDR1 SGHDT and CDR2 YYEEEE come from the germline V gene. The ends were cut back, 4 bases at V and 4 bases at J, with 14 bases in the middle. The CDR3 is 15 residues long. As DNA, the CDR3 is TGTGCCAGCAGCCTGAACCGGATTGTCACCGGGGAGCTGTTTTTT. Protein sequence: CASSLNRIVTGELFF.

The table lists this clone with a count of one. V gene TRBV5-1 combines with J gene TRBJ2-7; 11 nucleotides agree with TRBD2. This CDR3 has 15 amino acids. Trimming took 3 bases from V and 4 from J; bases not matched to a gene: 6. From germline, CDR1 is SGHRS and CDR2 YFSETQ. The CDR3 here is CASSYGTSGDYEQYF. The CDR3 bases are TGCGCCAGCAGCTACGGGACTAGCGGAGATTACGAGCAGTACTTC.

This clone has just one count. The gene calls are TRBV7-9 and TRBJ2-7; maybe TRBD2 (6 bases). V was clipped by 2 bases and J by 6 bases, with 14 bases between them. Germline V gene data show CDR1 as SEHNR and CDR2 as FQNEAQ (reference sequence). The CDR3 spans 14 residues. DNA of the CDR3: TGTGCCAGCAGCTTAATAGGGACTGCCAGCGAGCAGTACTTC. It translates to CASSLIGTASEQYF.

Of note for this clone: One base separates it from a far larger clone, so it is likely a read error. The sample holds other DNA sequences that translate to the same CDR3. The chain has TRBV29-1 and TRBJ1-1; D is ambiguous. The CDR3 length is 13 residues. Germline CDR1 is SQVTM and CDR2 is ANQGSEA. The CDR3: CSVSGNMNTEAFF. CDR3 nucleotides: TGCAGCGTCTCGGGGAACATGAACACTGAGGCTTTCTTT. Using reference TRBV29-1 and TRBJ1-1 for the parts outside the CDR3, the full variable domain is SAVISQKPSRDICQRGTSLTIQCQVDSQVTMMFWYRQQPGQSLTLIATANQGSEATYESGFVIDKFPISRPNLTFSTLTVSNMSPEDSSIYLCSVSGNMNTEAFFGQGTRLTVV.

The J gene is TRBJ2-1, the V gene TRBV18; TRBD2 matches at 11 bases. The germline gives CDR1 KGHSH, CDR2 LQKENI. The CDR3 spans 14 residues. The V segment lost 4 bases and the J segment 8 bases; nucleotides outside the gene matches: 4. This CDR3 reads CASSQLAGVDEQFF. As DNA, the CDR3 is TGTGCCAGCTCACAACTAGCGGGAGTGGATGAGCAGTTCTTC. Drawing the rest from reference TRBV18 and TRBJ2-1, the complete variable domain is NAGVMQNPRHLVRRRGQEARLRCSPMKGHSHVYWYRQLPEEGLKFMVYLQKENIIDESGMPKERFSAEFPKEGPSILRIQQVVRGDSAAYFCASSQLAGVDEQFFGPGTRLTVL.

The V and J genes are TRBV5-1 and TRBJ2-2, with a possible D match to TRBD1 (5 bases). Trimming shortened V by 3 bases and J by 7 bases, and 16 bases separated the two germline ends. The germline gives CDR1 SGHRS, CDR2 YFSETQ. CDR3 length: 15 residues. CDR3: CASSYLQGPDGELFF. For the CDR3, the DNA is TGCGCCAGCAGCTACCTGCAGGGTCCGGACGGGGAGCTGTTTTTT.

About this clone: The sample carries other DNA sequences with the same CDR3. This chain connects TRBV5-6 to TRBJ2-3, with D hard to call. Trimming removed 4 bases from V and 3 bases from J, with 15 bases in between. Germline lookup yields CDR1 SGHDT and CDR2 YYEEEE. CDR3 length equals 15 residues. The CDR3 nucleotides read TGTGCCAGCAGCCGAAGGCTAGACTTTACAGATACGCAGTATTTT. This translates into CASSRRLDFTDTQYF.

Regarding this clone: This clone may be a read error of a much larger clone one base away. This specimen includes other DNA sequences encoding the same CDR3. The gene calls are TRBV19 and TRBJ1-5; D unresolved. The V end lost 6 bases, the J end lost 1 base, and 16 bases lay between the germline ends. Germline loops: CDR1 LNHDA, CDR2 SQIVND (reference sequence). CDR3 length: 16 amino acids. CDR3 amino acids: CASRPTGLYSNQPQHF. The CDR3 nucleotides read TGTGCCAGTAGGCCGACGGGCCTCTACAGCAATCAGCCCCAGCATTTT.

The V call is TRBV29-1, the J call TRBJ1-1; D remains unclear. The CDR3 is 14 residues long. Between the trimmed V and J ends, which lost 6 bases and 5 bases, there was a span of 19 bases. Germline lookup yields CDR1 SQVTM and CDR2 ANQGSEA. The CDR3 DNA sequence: TGCAGCGTCGGAAAGGACGGGGTGACGACTGAAGCTTTCTTT. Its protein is CSVGKDGVTTEAFF.

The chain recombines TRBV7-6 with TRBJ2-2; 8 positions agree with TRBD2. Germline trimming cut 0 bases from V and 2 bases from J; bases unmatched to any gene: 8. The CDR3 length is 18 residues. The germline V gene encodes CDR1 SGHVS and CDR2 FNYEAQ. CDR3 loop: CASSLAVRSGSNTGELFF. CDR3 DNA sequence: TGTGCCAGCAGCTTAGCGGTACGGAGCGGGAGCAACACCGGGGAGCTGTTTTTT. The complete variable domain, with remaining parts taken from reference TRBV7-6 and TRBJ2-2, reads GAGVSQSPRYKVTKRGQDVALRCDPISGHVSLYWYRQALGQGPEFLTYFNYEAQQDKSGLPNDRFSAERPEGSISTLTIQRTEQRDSAMYRCASSLAVRSGSNTGELFFGEGSRLTVL.

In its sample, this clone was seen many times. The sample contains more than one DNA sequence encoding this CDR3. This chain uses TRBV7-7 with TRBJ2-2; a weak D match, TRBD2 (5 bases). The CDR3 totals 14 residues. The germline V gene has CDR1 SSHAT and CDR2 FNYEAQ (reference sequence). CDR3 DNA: TGTGCTAACCCAGGACGGGGGAACACCGGGGAGCTGTTTTTT. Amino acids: CANPGRGNTGELFF.